Detailed here is one T cell receptor (beta chain). Its target is not known. This sample stems from a study of cytomegalovirus exposure and HLA in healthy donors. In the study overall: Later, an analysis reported that the 130 or so validation repertoires had used the same platform as the roughly 700 first-cohort repertoires. Study-wide results and caveats: Rare TCR sequences predominated, though certain public TCRs were found in many donors. A list of approximately 160 TCR beta chains associated with cytomegalovirus was given.

Germline CDR1 is SGHRS and CDR2 is YFSETQ. The CDR3 runs to 14 residues. The V gene lost 0 bases and the J gene lost 0 bases, with 6 bases spanning the gap. This table comes from immunoSEQ multiplex PCR, and its TCRdb copy is limited to in-frame clones, with some not included. The sample includes some 180,000 clones, 81% of them seen just once. The specimen sequenced was PBMCs. The TCR sequence derives from a woman younger than 45 in good health and CMV-seronegative. This chain connects TRBV5-1 to TRBJ1-2, with D possibly TRBD1 on 6 matching bases. Here the CDR3 DNA reads TGCGCCAGCAGCTTGGGGGACACTAACTATGGCTACACCTTC. Amino acid sequence: CASSLGDTNYGYTF.